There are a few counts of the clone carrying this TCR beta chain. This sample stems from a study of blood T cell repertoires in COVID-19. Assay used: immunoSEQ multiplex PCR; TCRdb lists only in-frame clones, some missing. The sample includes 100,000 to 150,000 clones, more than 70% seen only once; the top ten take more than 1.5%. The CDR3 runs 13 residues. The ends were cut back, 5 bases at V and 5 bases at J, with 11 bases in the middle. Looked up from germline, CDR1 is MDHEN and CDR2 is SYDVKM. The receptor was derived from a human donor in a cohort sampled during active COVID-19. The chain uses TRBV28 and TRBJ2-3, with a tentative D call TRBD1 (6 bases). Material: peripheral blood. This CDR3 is CASSITGLDTQYF. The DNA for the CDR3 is TGTGCCAGCAGTATCACAGGGTTAGATACGCAGTATTTT.